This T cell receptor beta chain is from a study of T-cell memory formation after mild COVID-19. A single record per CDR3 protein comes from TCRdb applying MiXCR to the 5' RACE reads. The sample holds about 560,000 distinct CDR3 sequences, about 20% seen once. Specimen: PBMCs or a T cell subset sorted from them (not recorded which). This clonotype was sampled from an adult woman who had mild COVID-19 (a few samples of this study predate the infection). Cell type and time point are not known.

CDR3 DNA sequence: TGTGCCAGTAGGTTCGGCTTTCTGACGGGAAACACCATATATTTT. The encoded protein is CASRFGFLTGNTIYF. This rearrangement joins TRBV19 to TRBJ1-3, with no clear D. Germline V gene sequence: CDR1 LNHDA, CDR2 SQIVND (reference sequence). The CDR3 sequence is 15 residues long. V lost 6 bases and J 4 bases, leaving 16 bases between the germline ends.